Shown below are 24 T cell receptor beta chains from a single sample sequenced in a study of CD8+ T cells in alopecia areata. Treatment in this sample: oral pan-JAK inhibitor, 5-10 mg twice daily. RNA was extracted and reverse transcribed into cDNA as the sequencing template. The table came from immunoSEQ multiplex PCR; TCRdb's copy has only in-frame clones and leaves some out. The repertoire has some 180,000 clones, approximately 50% of them found once; the top ten carry 10%. The input for sequencing was CD8+ T cells sorted from blood, taken around week 53, from a patient treated with tofacitinib. These receptors were collected from a human donor with alopecia areata.

The chain recombines TRBV15 with TRBJ1-5; D ambiguous. Trimming took 0 bases from V and 6 from J, leaving 12 bases between them. Germline V gene data show CDR1 as LNHNV and CDR2 as YYDKDF (reference sequence). The CDR3 sequence is 15 residues long. The CDR3 DNA sequence: TGTGCCACCAGCAGAGATAGGGCAGCGGGTCAGCCCCAGCATTTT. Protein product: CATSRDRAAGQPQHF.

This clone was detected once. The J gene is TRBJ2-3, the V gene TRBV18; TRBD1 matches at 10 bases. V lost 6 bases and J lost 2; bases outside the gene matches: 11. Germline CDR1 reads KGHSH; CDR2 reads LQKENI. This CDR3 is 17 amino acids long. The CDR3 nucleotides are TGTGCCAGCTCGAATCCGTGGACAGGGGGGGTCACAGATACGCAGTATTTT. This encodes CASSNPWTGGVTDTQYF. The whole variable domain, filled in from reference TRBV18 and TRBJ2-3, reads NAGVMQNPRHLVRRRGQEARLRCSPMKGHSHVYWYRQLPEEGLKFMVYLQKENIIDESGMPKERFSAEFPKEGPSILRIQQVVRGDSAAYFCASSNPWTGGVTDTQYFGPGTRLTVL.

CDR3 amino acids: CASGHGLGPTEAFF. The DNA for the CDR3 is TGTGCTAGTGGTCACGGGCTAGGACCCACTGAAGCTTTCTTT. The V gene is TRBV12-5, the J gene TRBJ1-1; unclear D gene. V gave up 5 bases and J gave up 4 bases, with 14 bases separating them. The CDR3 is 14 residues long. Germline V CDR1 and CDR2: LGHNT, FRNRAP. Combining the CDR3 with reference TRBV12-5 and TRBJ1-1 gives the whole variable domain DARVTQTPRHKVTEMGQEVTMRCQPILGHNTVFWYRQTMMQGLELLAYFRNRAPLDDSGMPKDRFSAEMPDATLATLKIQPSEPRDSAVYFCASGHGLGPTEAFFGQGTRLTVV.

The V and J genes are TRBV5-4 and TRBJ1-2; TRBD1 aligns across 9 bases. The CDR3 covers 15 residues. V gave up 5 bases and J gave up 4 bases; unmatched junction bases: 9. Germline CDR1 and CDR2: SGHNT and YYREEE (reference sequence). This CDR3 is CASSSPGQGPYGYTF. The CDR3, as DNA: TGTGCCAGCAGTTCTCCGGGACAGGGTCCCTATGGCTACACCTTC.

The CDR3 loop reads CASSYDWDGGELFF. The CDR3 DNA follows: TGTGCCAGCAGTTACGATTGGGACGGCGGGGAGCTGTTTTTT. The chain recombines TRBV6-5 with TRBJ2-2; D is perhaps TRBD1 or TRBD2 (5 bases each). V shed 2 bases and J shed 7 bases, with 11 bases lying between them. CDR1 and CDR2 from the germline V gene are MNHEY and SVGAGI. The CDR3 runs 14 residues.

The sample holds a few counts of this clone. The chain combines TRBV7-3 with TRBJ2-7; D gene ambiguous. The V and J ends lost 2 bases and 2 bases respectively, with 10 bases between them. The CDR3 consists of 14 residues. Germline CDR1 is SGHTA and CDR2 is FQGTGA. CDR3 nucleotides: TGTGCCAGCAGCTTAGTCGCCGGTACCTACGAGCAGTACTTC. Translating gives CASSLVAGTYEQYF.

In its sample, this clone was seen a few times. The chain has TRBV6-6 and TRBJ1-1; D gene ambiguous. V dropped 10 bases and J dropped 1 base, with 16 bases sitting between them. The CDR3 covers 14 residues. The V gene's germline CDR1 is MNHNY and CDR2 SVGAGI (reference sequence). CDR3 sequence: CATTNQERNTEAFF. The CDR3, as DNA: TGTGCCACCACAAATCAGGAGCGGAACACTGAAGCTTTCTTT.

The chain employs TRBV4-2 and TRBJ1-1, with D tentatively TRBD1 (5 bases). This CDR3 region has 12 residues. Germline V gene sequence: CDR1 LGHNA, CDR2 YNFKEQ. V dropped 7 bases and J dropped 8 bases, with 14 bases sitting between them. This CDR3 reads CASTAKEGEAFF. The CDR3 nucleotides read TGTGCCAGCACCGCAAAGGAGGGGGAAGCTTTCTTT.

This sequence joins TRBV4-1 and TRBJ2-1; D is unclear. This CDR3 region has 14 residues. The V end lost 3 bases, the J end lost 3 bases, and 9 bases lay between the germline ends. Germline V gives CDR1 MGHRA, CDR2 YSYEKL. CDR3 sequence (DNA): TGCGCCAGCAGCCAGAACCAGAACTACAATGAGCAGTTCTTC. Amino acid sequence: CASSQNQNYNEQFF.

This clone was seen a handful of times. This chain joins TRBV10-2 and TRBJ2-5; no reliable D call. This CDR3 has 16 residues. With 6 bases removed from V and 1 base from J, the gap between germline ends came to 18 bases. Germline V gene lookup returns CDR1 WSHSY and CDR2 SAAADI. For the CDR3, the DNA is TGCGCCAGCAGCGGTACTAATTTAGGATCCCAAGAGACCCAGTACTTC. It translates to CASSGTNLGSQETQYF.

Comments on this clone: Other DNA sequences in the same sample also yield this CDR3. This chain links TRBV27 with TRBJ1-5; 8 nucleotides agree with TRBD1. This CDR3 contains 14 residues. Germline V gives CDR1 MNHEY, CDR2 SMNVEV (reference sequence). V was pared by 5 bases and J by 4 bases, with 4 bases of the junction left unmatched. CDR3 DNA sequence: TGTGCCAGCAGTCTAAGACAGGGGAATCAGCCCCAGCATTTT. This translates into CASSLRQGNQPQHF.

DNA for the CDR3: TGTGCCAGCAGCTCGCTCGGAGATGGCTACACCTTC. This encodes CASSSLGDGYTF. The V call is TRBV7-9, the J call TRBJ1-2, with no clear D. Germline-derived CDR1 and CDR2 are SEHNR and FQNEAQ (reference sequence). The CDR3 extends over 12 amino acids. V was trimmed by 4 bases and J by 6 bases, leaving 9 bases between them.

J is TRBJ2-7 and V is TRBV6-5; 9 nucleotides agree with TRBD1. CDR3 length equals 14 residues. Germline lookup yields CDR1 MNHEY and CDR2 SVGAGI. Trimming took 6 bases from V and 3 from J; bases not matched to a gene: 6. The CDR3: CASRDRGFSYEQYF. The CDR3 DNA follows: TGTGCCAGCAGGGACAGGGGCTTCAGCTACGAGCAGTACTTC.

The chain couples TRBV4-3 to TRBJ1-4; the D is unclear. V lost 2 bases and J lost 6, with 16 bases in between. The CDR3 consists of 16 residues. Germline CDR1 is LGHNA and CDR2 is YSLEER. The CDR3: CASSQTSEGIDEKLFF. The CDR3 region has the DNA TGCGCCAGCAGCCAAACATCCGAGGGTATAGATGAAAAACTGTTTTTT.

There are a few counts of this clone. The V gene is TRBV5-4, the J gene TRBJ2-1; possibly TRBD1 for D (5 bases). Deletions cut 3 bases from V and 2 bases from J, with 12 bases between. The CDR3 consists of 15 residues. Germline lookup yields CDR1 SGHNT and CDR2 YYREEE (reference sequence). CDR3 amino acids: CASSYGRGTYNEQFF. As DNA, the CDR3 is TGTGCCAGCAGCTATGGAAGGGGAACCTACAATGAGCAGTTCTTC. Full variable domain (missing parts from reference TRBV5-4 and TRBJ2-1): ETGVTQSPTHLIKTRGQQVTLRCSSQSGHNTVSWYQQALGQGPQFIFQYYREEENGRGNFPPRFSGLQFPNYSSELNVNALELDDSALYLCASSYGRGTYNEQFFGPGTRLTVL.

The genes are TRBV15 and TRBJ2-5; the match to TRBD2 covers 7 bases. The germline gives CDR1 LNHNV, CDR2 YYDKDF (reference sequence). With 6 bases clipped from V and 1 base from J, the junction kept 17 bases outside the gene matches. The CDR3 is 18 amino acids. CDR3 loop: CATRRAPSAGVFQETQYF. The CDR3 nucleotides are TGTGCCACCAGACGTGCTCCCAGCGCGGGGGTCTTCCAAGAGACCCAGTACTTC.

The chain couples TRBV2 to TRBJ2-1; 7 nucleotides agree with TRBD2. Germline loops: CDR1 SNHLY, CDR2 FYNNEI. The ends lost 2 bases at V and 3 bases at J; junction bases unmatched: 4. CDR3 length: 15 residues. The CDR3 DNA sequence: TGTGCCAGCAGTGAATCGGGGACTAACTACAATGAGCAGTTCTTC. Translation: CASSESGTNYNEQFF.

This clone was detected only a few times. This chain joins TRBV6-1 and TRBJ2-7; a possible D gene is TRBD1 (5 bases). Germline CDR1 and CDR2: MNHNS and SASEGT. The CDR3 is 13 amino acids. V shed 2 bases and J shed 6 bases, with 11 bases lying between them. The CDR3 DNA sequence: TGTGCCAGCAGTGAACGCAGGGAAGGCGAGCAGTACTTC. Its translation: CASSERREGEQYF.

The J gene is TRBJ1-1, the V gene TRBV9; tentative D call: TRBD1 (6 bases). The V and J ends lost 3 bases and 5 bases respectively, with 8 bases between them. CDR1 and CDR2 from the germline V gene are SGDLS and YYNGEE. The CDR3 loop spans 12 amino acids. The CDR3 loop reads CASSAGQTEAFF. CDR3 coding DNA: TGTGCCAGCAGCGCCGGACAGACTGAAGCTTTCTTT. Combining the CDR3 with reference TRBV9 and TRBJ1-1 gives the whole variable domain DSGVTQTPKHLITATGQRVTLRCSPRSGDLSVYWYQQSLDQGLQFLIQYYNGEERAKGNILERFSAQQFPDLHSELNLSSLELGDSALYFCASSAGQTEAFFGQGTRLTVV.

This clone has more than one count but fewer than ten. CDR3 amino acids: CASSQTAGEQYF. The CDR3 DNA sequence: TGTGCCAGCAGCCAGACAGCGGGCGAGCAGTACTTC. V usage is TRBV7-9 and J usage is TRBJ2-7; maybe TRBD2 (6 bases). The germline V and J ends were trimmed by 5 bases and 6 bases, with 11 bases remaining between them. There are 12 residues in the CDR3. Germline assignment: CDR1 SEHNR and CDR2 FQNEAQ (reference sequence).

The V call is TRBV25-1, the J call TRBJ2-1; 10 positions match TRBD1. Germline lookup yields CDR1 MGHDK and CDR2 SYGVNS. This CDR3 region has 17 residues. Germline trimming cut 6 bases from V and 4 bases from J; bases unmatched to any gene: 12. The chain's CDR3 is CASSETLGTGDYNEQFF. CDR3 coding DNA: TGTGCCAGCAGCGAAACTCTCGGGACAGGGGATTACAATGAGCAGTTCTTC.

This clone has more than one count but fewer than ten. The CDR3 spells CASSPRQGTIEAFF. CDR3 coding DNA: TGTGCCAGCAGTCCACGACAGGGGACGATTGAAGCTTTCTTT. The rearrangement joins TRBV27 to TRBJ1-1; 8 nucleotides agree with TRBD1. After removal of 5 bases from V and 7 bases from J, the junction contained 9 bases not matched to a gene. The CDR3 is made up of 14 amino acids. Germline V gene sequence: CDR1 MNHEY, CDR2 SMNVEV (reference sequence).

This clone occurred a few times. The chain uses TRBV29-1 and TRBJ2-3; a possible D gene is TRBD1 (5 bases). Per germline, CDR1 SQVTM and CDR2 ANQGSEA. Trimming pared 6 bases from V and 1 base from J, leaving 14 bases between. The CDR3 runs 14 residues. The CDR3 reads CSVTGTSGTDTQYF. The CDR3 DNA reads TGCAGCGTCACAGGAACCTCGGGCACAGATACGCAGTATTTT.

This rearrangement joins TRBV5-1 to TRBJ2-1, with D unresolved. This CDR3 is 15 amino acids long. The V end lost 4 bases, the J end lost 7 bases, and 18 bases lay between the germline ends. CDR1 SGHRS and CDR2 YFSETQ come from the germline V gene. CDR3 region: CASSPDPSSWNEQFF. The CDR3 DNA is TGCGCCAGCAGCCCAGATCCTAGTAGTTGGAATGAGCAGTTCTTC.